The 12 T cell receptor beta chains reported below all come from one sample, sequenced in a study of cytomegalovirus exposure and HLA in healthy donors. The study ran its PCR with 60 Vbeta and 13 Jbeta primers. Here immunoSEQ multiplex PCR was the method, and the copy in TCRdb shows in-frame clones only, minus some. The sample yields approximately 300,000 clones, approximately 84% seen once. The material sequenced was PBMCs. The receptors stem from a woman between 40 and 55 years old in good health and CMV-seropositive.

V and J are TRBV7-2 and TRBJ2-7; 9 nucleotides agree with TRBD1. Germline CDR1 reads SGHTA; CDR2 reads FQGNSA. J gave up 0 bases and V 5 bases, and 5 bases lay outside the gene matches. The length of the CDR3 is 15 residues. This CDR3 is CASSLRQGDSYEQYF. The CDR3 nucleotides are TGTGCCAGCAGCCTTAGACAGGGGGACTCCTACGAGCAGTACTTC.

This clone was detected once. This rearrangement joins TRBV28 to TRBJ2-7, with D possibly matching TRBD1 (5 bases). V was pared by 4 bases and J by 6 bases, with 10 bases between. The CDR3 covers 12 residues. CDR1 is MDHEN, CDR2 SYDVKM, per germline. The DNA for the CDR3 is TGTGCCAGCAGTTCCCAGGGATCCGAGCAGTACTTC. Its protein is CASSSQGSEQYF.

The chain has TRBV10-3 and TRBJ2-3; 12 bases are shared with TRBD2. CDR1 ENHRY and CDR2 SYGVKD come from the germline V gene. With 11 bases clipped from V and 2 bases from J, the junction kept 5 bases outside the gene matches. The CDR3 has 14 amino acids. CDR3 protein: CASWTSGTTDTQYF. DNA for the CDR3: TGTGCCTCGTGGACTAGCGGGACCACAGATACGCAGTATTTT.

In its sample, this clone was seen once. The chain recombines TRBV5-4 with TRBJ2-1, with TRBD2 matching 12 bases. The CDR3 is made up of 16 amino acids. Germline CDR1 is SGHNT and CDR2 is YYREEE (reference sequence). V shed 3 bases and J 3 bases; nucleotides not matched to a gene: 4. In DNA, the CDR3 is TGTGCCAGCAGCTATGGACTAGCGGGATTCTACAATGAGCAGTTCTTC. Translating it yields CASSYGLAGFYNEQFF.

The V call is TRBV6-1, the J call TRBJ1-4; the D is unclear. Trimming stripped 4 bases from V and 0 bases from J, with 12 bases between. Germline CDR1 is MNHNS and CDR2 is SASEGT. The CDR3 sequence is 16 residues long. CDR3 DNA sequence: TGTGCCAGCAGTGGCAATTGGGCAGCAACTAATGAAAAACTGTTTTTT. Translating it yields CASSGNWAATNEKLFF.

The V and J genes are TRBV25-1 and TRBJ2-7, with 11 bases lining up with TRBD2. V shed 1 base, J shed 7 bases, and the junction held 6 bases outside the gene matches. CDR1 is MGHDK, CDR2 SYGVNS, per germline. CDR3 length: 15 amino acids. This CDR3 is CASSESLAGVGEQYF. Here the CDR3 DNA reads TGTGCCAGCAGTGAATCACTAGCGGGAGTAGGGGAGCAGTACTTC.

The chain is built from TRBV29-1 and TRBJ1-4; 11 bases align to TRBD1. Unmatched junction bases numbered 10, after V lost 4 bases and J lost 0 bases. This CDR3 has 18 residues. Germline V gene lookup returns CDR1 SQVTM and CDR2 ANQGSEA. The CDR3 nucleotides are TGCAGCGTTGGGCCTCGGGACAGGGGGGATACAACTAATGAAAAACTGTTTTTT. Its protein product is CSVGPRDRGDTTNEKLFF.

This rearrangement joins TRBV5-1 to TRBJ2-3, with D perhaps TRBD1 (6 bases). This CDR3 has 15 amino acids. Germline V lookup: CDR1 SGHRS, CDR2 YFSETQ. V shed 4 bases and J shed 4 bases, with 16 bases lying between them. The CDR3 DNA follows: TGCGCCAGCAGCCGAACAGGGAATCGGCCAGATACGCAGTATTTT. Protein: CASSRTGNRPDTQYF.

This clone showed up just once. V and J are TRBV27 and TRBJ2-1; 14 bases are shared with TRBD2. This CDR3 comprises 17 residues. The V and J ends lost 3 bases and 6 bases, in that order; junction bases with no gene match: 7. Germline V CDR1 and CDR2: MNHEY, SMNVEV (reference sequence). The chain's CDR3 is CASSFEGGTSGSNEQFF. CDR3 in DNA: TGTGCCAGCAGTTTTGAAGGGGGGACTAGCGGGAGCAATGAGCAGTTCTTC.

This clone was detected only a few times. V and J are TRBV28 and TRBJ1-6, with D possibly being TRBD1 (6 bases). The CDR3 length is 12 residues. Germline loops: CDR1 MDHEN, CDR2 SYDVKM. Trimming stripped 6 bases from V and 12 bases from J, with 12 bases between. The CDR3 spells CASSAGVEPLHF. The CDR3 DNA reads TGTGCCAGCAGCGCAGGGGTTGAACCCCTCCACTTT.

The chain joins TRBV5-1 to TRBJ2-1; D gene ambiguous. Trimming shortened V by 1 base and J by 5 bases, and 10 bases separated the two germline ends. The CDR3 has 14 amino acids. Looked up from germline, CDR1 is SGHRS and CDR2 is YFSETQ. CDR3 nucleotide sequence: TGCGCCAGCAGCTTGAAAGACAAACACAATGAGCAGTTCTTC. This translates into CASSLKDKHNEQFF.

The gene calls are TRBV2 and TRBJ1-5; 8 bases line up with TRBD1. The germline V gene encodes CDR1 SNHLY and CDR2 FYNNEI. This CDR3 contains 15 residues. The ends lost 2 bases at V and 6 bases at J; junction bases unmatched: 6. The CDR3 is CASSEQGASGQPQHF. The CDR3 DNA reads as TGTGCCAGCAGTGAACAGGGGGCGAGCGGTCAGCCCCAGCATTTT.